This T cell receptor (beta chain) stems from a study of siplizumab effects on memory and regulatory T cells (dated by TCRdb to about 2019). About the investigation overall: The study examined how the anti-CD2 antibody siplizumab affects alloreactive T-cell subsets in allogeneic mixed lymphocyte reactions built from human PBMCs.

Libraries came from the immunoSEQ multiplex PCR assay. Each sample had roughly 90,000 TCR templates assayed by the deep sequencing platform. Genomic DNA extracted from sorted T cells was used for TCRbeta CDR3 sequencing. The published analysis was carried out like this. The R programming language was used for clonal analysis of TCRbeta CDR3 data. Unstimulated samples were compared with post-reaction CFSE-low samples to define alloreactive CD4+ and CD8+ clones. Alloreactive CD4+ clones were assigned to regulatory or non-regulatory origin by matching sequences to sorted unstimulated Treg and non-Treg repertoires. Sourced from immuneACCESS, this table was stored by TCRdb with only in-frame sequences that have V and J called. A share of the clones is absent; for the studies checked, an unresolved V gene accounts for under half, and the remainder has no known explanation. V and J calls and clone size come straight from that table; D and trimming were deduced from the DNA. The table for this sample lists roughly 69,000 clones; over 80% of them were counted only once. Approximately 3.8% of the sample belongs to the ten largest clones.

General study outcomes and caveats: Unstimulated naive T cells appeared to be more diverse than memory T cells, and naive cells seemed to make a substantial contribution to the alloresponse. Of the alloreactive CD4+ clones that could be mapped, the Treg-derived share averaged around 64% with siplizumab compared with 26.9% in control reactions. No functional confirmation was obtained for the suppressive function of proliferating Tregs from siplizumab cultures. A naive or memory phenotype could not be assigned to roughly 80-97% of proliferating CD4+ or CD8+ clones. Sequences below about 10^-5 frequency were poorly captured, so only a minor fraction of alloreactive clones could be mapped to unstimulated subsets. Siplizumab significantly lowered the cumulative frequency of alloreactive sequences that could be traced to unstimulated CD4+ memory T cells.

With respect to this clone: Its antigen is currently not known. Base qualities are missing; no much larger clone stands one base away.

In addition, sequencing in three donor pairs included unstimulated CD8+ effector memory subsets alongside CD4+ naive, CD8+ naive, CD8+ TEMRA and CD4+ memory subsets. Sorted unstimulated T cells, along with proliferating T cells recovered from mixed lymphocyte reactions, underwent TCRbeta CDR3 sequencing. Fresh whole blood from nine to eleven HLA-typed healthy donors was used to isolate PBMCs. CDR1 and CDR2 (ENHRY, SYGVKD) derive from the germline V gene. Ends trimmed: V by 5 bases, J by 5 bases; bases unmatched to a gene: 5. The CDR3 runs 14 amino acids, cysteine and phenylalanine included. The entry retains the CDR3 DNA only, 42 bases that are in frame from base 1.

The sample was memory CD4+ T cells sorted from blood. In light of the paper, this sample's cell subset or site label describes: unstimulated CD4+ memory T cells. The chain couples TRBV10-3 to TRBJ2-5; TRBD2 aligns with 10 central bases. The TCR sequence derives from a human donor in good health. The DNA sequence is as follows: TGTGCCATCAGTCCGAGCGGGGGGGAGGAGACCCAGTACTTC. This codes for CAISPSGGEETQYF.